The 21 T cell receptor beta chains presented below share a single source sample, sequenced in a study of shared T cell receptors in the human thymus. Sequencing was performed with immunoSEQ multiplex PCR; in TCRdb, only in-frame clones are kept and a portion is missing. Of 640,000 or so clones in the sample, 80% to 90% were seen once. The sample was also linked to a second study, of human thymus T cells.

The sequenced material came from thymocytes. These receptors were taken from a boy younger than two with a congenital heart defect.

The gene calls are TRBV5-1 and TRBJ1-2, with a weak D call TRBD1 (6 bases). Germline lookup yields CDR1 SGHRS and CDR2 YFSETQ. V was cut by 4 bases and J by 3 bases, with 16 bases left in between. The CDR3 sequence is 15 residues long. Here the CDR3 reads CASSPSRDTHYGYTF. CDR3 coding DNA: TGCGCCAGCAGCCCCTCACGGGACACCCACTATGGCTACACCTTC. Filled out from reference TRBV5-1 and TRBJ1-2, the complete variable domain reads KAGVTQTPRYLIKTRGQQVTLSCSPISGHRSVSWYQQTPGQGLQFLFEYFSETQRNKGNFPGRFSGRQFSNSRSEMNVSTLELGDSALYLCASSPSRDTHYGYTFGSGTRLTVV.

The J gene is TRBJ2-3, the V gene TRBV18; D call uncertain. This CDR3 contains 16 residues. V dropped 0 bases and J dropped 0 bases, with 10 bases sitting between them. Per the germline V gene, CDR1 is KGHSH and CDR2 is LQKENI. Written as DNA, the CDR3 is TGTGCCAGCTCACCACCGAAGCTTTTGAGCACAGATACGCAGTATTTT. This encodes CASSPPKLLSTDTQYF.

The V call is TRBV28, the J call TRBJ2-7; TRBD2 is a possible D gene (6 bases). With 5 bases removed from V and 9 bases from J, the gap between germline ends came to 11 bases. CDR1 is MDHEN, CDR2 SYDVKM, per germline. The CDR3 contains 11 residues. The CDR3 here is CASSRGTPQYF. The CDR3 nucleotides read TGTGCCAGCAGTCGGGGGACGCCGCAGTACTTC. The full variable domain, rest sourced from reference TRBV28 and TRBJ2-7, is DVKVTQSSRYLVKRTGEKVFLECVQDMDHENMFWYRQDPGLGLRLIYFSYDVKMKEKGDIPEGYSVSREKKERFSLILESASTNQTSMYLCASSRGTPQYFGPGTRLTVT.

The V gene is TRBV27, the J gene TRBJ2-1; the D gene is possibly TRBD2 (5 bases). Germline-derived CDR1 and CDR2 are MNHEY and SMNVEV (reference sequence). CDR3 length: 19 amino acids. Trimming removed 5 bases from V and 0 bases from J, with 23 bases in between. Written as DNA, the CDR3 is TGTGCCAGCAGTCTGGCTACTAGAGGTCTTTTCGGCTCCTACAATGAGCAGTTCTTC. Translation: CASSLATRGLFGSYNEQFF.

The rearrangement links TRBV7-2 to TRBJ2-1; D call uncertain. Germline V gene lookup returns CDR1 SGHTA and CDR2 FQGNSA. V dropped 3 bases and J dropped 4 bases, with 19 bases sitting between them. The CDR3 runs 17 residues. The CDR3 protein is CASSLSMGRPEYNEQFF. CDR3 DNA: TGTGCCAGCAGCTTGTCTATGGGCAGGCCGGAATACAATGAGCAGTTCTTC. Looking up the rest from reference TRBV7-2 and TRBJ2-1 gives the full variable domain: GAGVSQSPSNKVTEKGKDVELRCDPISGHTALYWYRQSLGQGLEFLIYFQGNSAPDKSGLPSDRFSAERTGGSVSTLTIQRTQQEDSAVYLCASSLSMGRPEYNEQFFGPGTRLTVL.

The rearrangement links TRBV6-5 to TRBJ2-3, with 7 bases fitting TRBD2. V shed 10 bases and J 9 bases; nucleotides not matched to a gene: 13. This CDR3 has 13 residues. Germline V lookup: CDR1 MNHEY, CDR2 SVGAGI. CDR3 sequence: CATKGGARGTQYF. The CDR3 DNA reads TGTGCCACCAAGGGAGGGGCCCGGGGGACGCAGTATTTT.

As DNA, the CDR3 is TGTGCCAGCAGTGTCGCACTCTACGAGCAGTACTTC. It translates to CASSVALYEQYF. The J gene is TRBJ2-7, the V gene TRBV2, with D unclear. Trimming stripped 4 bases from V and 3 bases from J, with 7 bases between. Per the germline V gene, CDR1 is SNHLY and CDR2 is FYNNEI. The CDR3 runs 12 residues.

The V gene is TRBV14, the J gene TRBJ1-1; a possible D gene is TRBD1 (5 bases). Between the trimmed V and J ends, which lost 5 bases and 1 base, there was a span of 11 bases. The CDR3 has 14 residues. Germline-derived CDR1 and CDR2 are SGHDN and FVKESK. The chain's CDR3 is CASSSQTENTEAFF. Here the CDR3 DNA reads TGTGCCAGCAGCTCCCAGACAGAGAACACTGAAGCTTTCTTT.

The rearrangement links TRBV28 to TRBJ1-5; D gene uncertain. CDR3 length: 15 amino acids. Germline V lookup: CDR1 MDHEN, CDR2 SYDVKM. With 3 bases removed from V and 4 bases from J, the gap between germline ends came to 13 bases. CDR3 in amino acids: CASSFGVEGNQPQHF. The CDR3 region has the DNA TGTGCCAGCAGTTTCGGGGTTGAGGGTAATCAGCCCCAGCATTTT.

The CDR3 DNA follows: TGTGCTAGTGGTCCACAAGGGGTCCTCTACGAGCAGTACTTC. Its translation is CASGPQGVLYEQYF. This chain joins TRBV12-5 and TRBJ2-7, with D perhaps TRBD1 (5 bases). CDR3 length: 14 amino acids. From germline, CDR1 is LGHNT and CDR2 FRNRAP. V lost 5 bases and J lost 3, with 14 bases in between.

The chain couples TRBV28 to TRBJ1-5, with D maybe TRBD1 (6 bases). Germline CDR1 reads MDHEN; CDR2 reads SYDVKM. The CDR3 covers 13 residues. V lost 7 bases and J 6 bases, leaving 13 bases between the germline ends. The DNA of the CDR3 is TGTGCCAGCATAGGGGGATCGGGTCAGCCCCAGCATTTT. This gives the protein CASIGGSGQPQHF.

The rearrangement uses TRBV4-3 and TRBJ2-3; no clear D. There are 14 residues in the CDR3. The germline V and J ends were trimmed by 3 bases and 2 bases, with 9 bases remaining between them. Germline CDR1 is LGHNA and CDR2 is YSLEER. CDR3 loop: CASSQLRDTDTQYF. The CDR3 region has the DNA TGCGCCAGCAGCCAGTTAAGAGACACAGATACGCAGTATTTT.

This chain links TRBV13 with TRBJ2-7, with 7 bases that match TRBD2. J gave up 3 bases and V 1 base, and 9 bases lay outside the gene matches. Germline values: CDR1 PRHDT, CDR2 FYEKMQ (reference sequence). There are 16 residues in the CDR3. The CDR3: CASSLALTGGGYEQYF. The CDR3 nucleotides are TGTGCCAGCAGCTTAGCCCTGACGGGAGGAGGCTACGAGCAGTACTTC.

The rearrangement uses TRBV4-1 and TRBJ2-1, with 12 bases fitting TRBD2. The CDR3 runs to 18 residues. Germline-derived CDR1 and CDR2 are MGHRA and YSYEKL. V was clipped by 0 bases and J by 8 bases; unmatched bases: 11. CDR3 sequence: CASSQDLEASGGADEQFF. CDR3 in DNA: TGCGCCAGCAGCCAAGATCTTGAGGCTAGCGGGGGGGCCGATGAGCAGTTCTTC.

The chain is built from TRBV5-4 and TRBJ2-3; weak D call: TRBD2 (6 bases). The CDR3 length is 16 residues. From germline, CDR1 is SGHNT and CDR2 YYREEE (reference sequence). V gave up 4 bases and J gave up 2 bases, with 17 bases separating them. In DNA, the CDR3 is TGTGCCAGCAGCCCGTATGGCGGGACTGCCACAGATACGCAGTATTTT. It translates to CASSPYGGTATDTQYF.

This clone occurred once. The V call is TRBV2, the J call TRBJ2-5; 9 bases are shared with TRBD1. Germline values: CDR1 SNHLY, CDR2 FYNNEI. V lost 6 bases and J lost 4; bases outside the gene matches: 0. This CDR3 is built from 12 residues. The CDR3 nucleotides read TGTGCCAGCAGGACAGGGGGAGAGACCCAGTACTTC. Amino acid sequence: CASRTGGETQYF.

CDR3 DNA sequence: TGCGCCAGCAGTGCCTCGAGATCCGGGACAGCGAGGGAACTGAGTGAGAATCAGCCCCAGCATTTT. As protein: CASSASRSGTARELSENQPQHF. This chain connects TRBV10-1 to TRBJ1-5; 7 nucleotides line up with TRBD1. Trimming cost V 4 bases and J 4 bases; bases outside gene matches: 28. This CDR3 region has 22 residues. Looked up from germline, CDR1 is WNHNN and CDR2 is SYGVQD (reference sequence).

The chain carries TRBV30 and TRBJ1-2, with D unclear. V was clipped by 1 base and J by 8 bases, with 11 bases between them. CDR1 is GTSNPN, CDR2 SVGIG, per germline (reference sequence). The CDR3 is 12 amino acids. The CDR3 loop reads CAWSDLQRGYTF. The DNA of the CDR3 is TGTGCCTGGAGTGACCTCCAGCGGGGCTACACCTTC.

The chain couples TRBV10-2 to TRBJ2-1; 9 bases line up with TRBD2. This CDR3 region has 17 residues. V trimming: 1 base; J trimming: 0 bases; junction bases outside the gene matches: 4. Germline assignment: CDR1 WSHSY and CDR2 SAAADI. CDR3: CASSEFASGNSYNEQFF. CDR3 nucleotides: TGCGCCAGCAGTGAGTTCGCTAGCGGGAACTCCTACAATGAGCAGTTCTTC.

This clone showed up just a few times. The chain employs TRBV5-4 and TRBJ1-1; 7 nucleotides line up with TRBD1. CDR3 length: 18 amino acids. V was pared by 3 bases and J by 0 bases, with 14 bases of the junction left unmatched. Germline CDR1 is SGHNT and CDR2 is YYREEE (reference sequence). The CDR3 spells CASSSGTSTGRMNTEAFF. CDR3 coding DNA: TGTGCCAGCAGCTCCGGGACGTCGACAGGGAGGATGAACACTGAAGCTTTCTTT.

The rearrangement links TRBV18 to TRBJ1-4, with 10 bases aligning to TRBD1. Germline-derived CDR1 and CDR2 are KGHSH and LQKENI. CDR3 length equals 15 residues. J gave up 8 bases and V 4 bases, and 7 bases lay outside the gene matches. CDR3 loop: CASSRTGGGREKLFF. CDR3 DNA: TGTGCCAGCTCACGGACAGGGGGAGGACGGGAAAAACTGTTTTTT.